This TCR beta chain emerged from a study of identical twins. Study findings and constraints: Out-of-frame sharing of TCR alpha in monozygotic twins was underestimated by models. Fewer insertions were carried by abundant cord blood beta clonotypes, but none was seen in memory repertoires.

TCRdb re-analysed the 5' RACE reads in MiXCR, keeping a single row per CDR3 protein. The data contain approximately 150,000 distinct CDR3 sequences, around 3.6% of them singletons. The CDR3 spans 14 residues. Trimming took 6 bases from V and 9 from J, leaving 15 bases between them. This clonotype was picked up many times. Its matching antigen is unknown. The source of this sequence is a man between 18 and 35 years old in good health. Material for sequencing was memory T cells sorted from blood. The chain is built from TRBV12-3 or TRBV12-4 and TRBJ1-6; D ambiguous. CDR3 sequence reads: CASSPRRDSSPLHF. DNA for the CDR3: TGTGCCAGCAGCCCCCGGCGCGATAGTTCACCCCTCCACTTT.